A single sample gave rise to the 22 T cell receptor beta chains below, sequenced in a study of cytomegalovirus exposure and HLA in healthy donors. With 60 Vbeta and 13 Jbeta primers, the PCR was carried out. This table comes from immunoSEQ multiplex PCR, and its TCRdb copy is limited to in-frame clones, with some not included. The sample has 200,000 to 250,000 clones; 70% to 80% are singletons. Sample: PBMCs. The receptors were gathered from an older woman in good health and CMV-seropositive.

V gene TRBV5-5 combines with J gene TRBJ1-4; no reliable D call. This CDR3 comprises 14 residues. Trimming pared 0 bases from V and 5 bases from J, leaving 8 bases between. Germline V gene sequence: CDR1 SGHKS, CDR2 YYEKEE (reference sequence). As DNA, the CDR3 is TGTGCCAGCAGCTTGGGTTGGAGGAATGAAAAACTGTTTTTT. It is translated as CASSLGWRNEKLFF.

V and J are TRBV25-1 and TRBJ1-4, with D possibly matching TRBD1 (5 bases). Trimming left V 3 bases short and J 0 bases short, with 8 bases between. CDR1 and CDR2 from the germline V gene are MGHDK and SYGVNS. This CDR3 is 15 amino acids long. This CDR3 is CASSDVTATNEKLFF. The CDR3, as DNA: TGTGCCAGCAGTGATGTGACAGCAACTAATGAAAAACTGTTTTTT.

The chain has TRBV7-2 and TRBJ1-4; D possibly corresponds to TRBD1 (6 bases). Trimming left V 6 bases short and J 8 bases short, with 19 bases between. The V gene's germline CDR1 is SGHTA and CDR2 FQGNSA. The length of the CDR3 is 15 residues. The CDR3 bases are TGTGCCAGCAGACCAGGGGCAGGGAGGGACGAAAAACTGTTTTTT. Protein sequence: CASRPGAGRDEKLFF.

The chain carries TRBV6-5 and TRBJ1-5; maybe TRBD1 (5 bases). This CDR3 spans 13 amino acids. Trimming took off 2 bases at V and 7 bases at J, with 9 bases between the two ends. CDR1 MNHEY and CDR2 SVGAGI come from the germline V gene. CDR3 coding DNA: TGTGCCAGCAGTTACCAGGGATCACAGCCCCAGCATTTT. Translation: CASSYQGSQPQHF.

This clone occurred a few times. V usage is TRBV7-8 and J usage is TRBJ2-7; D might be TRBD1 (6 bases). From germline, CDR1 is SGHVS and CDR2 FQNEAQ. Trimming left V 1 base short and J 0 bases short, with 10 bases between. The CDR3 totals 15 residues. The CDR3 bases are TGTGCCAGCAGCTTAGGGACAGACGTCTCCTACGAGCAGTACTTC. Translation gives CASSLGTDVSYEQYF.

The rearrangement joins TRBV4-2 to TRBJ1-1, with 7 bases lining up with TRBD1. Germline V gene lookup returns CDR1 LGHNA and CDR2 YNFKEQ. The junction had 3 bases not matched to a gene; V was cut back by 0 bases and J by 2 bases. The CDR3 contains 15 residues. This chain's CDR3 is CASSQEHRGNTEAFF. The CDR3 coding sequence is TGTGCCAGCAGCCAAGAACACAGGGGTAACACTGAAGCTTTCTTT.

This clone has more than one count but fewer than ten. This chain links TRBV6-5 with TRBJ1-1, with D maybe TRBD1 (6 bases). Trimming removed 0 bases at V and 6 bases at J, with 17 bases between. CDR3 size: 16 residues. Germline V CDR1 and CDR2: MNHEY, SVGAGI. CDR3 bases: TGTGCCAGCAGTTACTCCTATCAGGGGCCCCTGGCTGAAGCTTTCTTT. Its translation: CASSYSYQGPLAEAFF.

This clone has only one observation. The V call is TRBV4-3, the J call TRBJ2-7, with D perhaps matching TRBD2 (5 bases). V lost 0 bases, J lost 7 bases, and 13 bases lay in between. Germline CDR1 and CDR2: LGHNA and YSLEER. The CDR3 contains 14 residues. CDR3 DNA sequence: TGCGCCAGCAGCCAAGATAAGCGGATGGGAGAGCAGTACTTC. This sequence encodes CASSQDKRMGEQYF.

The chain carries TRBV7-8 and TRBJ2-3; no definite D call. Looked up from germline, CDR1 is SGHVS and CDR2 is FQNEAQ. This CDR3 spans 14 amino acids. The V end lost 3 bases, the J end lost 8 bases, and 15 bases lay between the germline ends. The CDR3 is CASSFGSQRGTQYF. As DNA, the CDR3 is TGTGCCAGCAGCTTCGGCTCGCAGCGAGGTACGCAGTATTTT. Complete variable domain (other parts from reference TRBV7-8 and TRBJ2-3): GAGVSQSPRYKVAKRGQDVALRCDPISGHVSLFWYQQALGQGPEFLTYFQNEAQLDKSGLPSDRFFAERPEGSVSTLKIQRTQQEDSAVYLCASSFGSQRGTQYFGPGTRLTVL.

V gene TRBV19 combines with J gene TRBJ1-3; weak D call: TRBD1 (6 bases). V lost 5 bases, J lost 0 bases, and 8 bases lay in between. Germline CDR1 and CDR2: LNHDA and SQIVND (reference sequence). The length of the CDR3 is 14 residues. The CDR3 loop reads CASSRQDSGNTIYF. CDR3 DNA: TGTGCCAGTAGTCGACAGGACTCTGGAAACACCATATATTTT.

CDR3 protein: CASQDSYNSPLHF. CDR3 nucleotide sequence: TGTGCCAGTCAGGATTCCTATAATTCACCCCTCCACTTT. The rearrangement joins TRBV5-6 to TRBJ1-6; D gene unclear. This CDR3 has 13 residues. V was clipped by 8 bases and J by 1 base, with 7 bases between them. Germline V gene data show CDR1 as SGHDT and CDR2 as YYEEEE.

The chain employs TRBV27 and TRBJ1-5, with D tentatively TRBD1 (5 bases). Germline values: CDR1 MNHEY, CDR2 SMNVEV (reference sequence). Trimming shortened V by 6 bases and J by 3 bases, and 9 bases separated the two germline ends. The length of the CDR3 is 13 residues. The CDR3 DNA is TGTGCCAGCAGGGGACTAGACAATCAGCCCCAGCATTTT. Translated: CASRGLDNQPQHF.

The V and J genes are TRBV5-1 and TRBJ2-1; D ambiguous. The germline V and J ends were trimmed by 4 bases and 1 base, with 9 bases remaining between them. This CDR3 comprises 14 residues. CDR1 is SGHRS and CDR2 is YFSETQ in the germline V gene. The CDR3 sequence: CASSGTDSYNEQFF. The CDR3 bases are TGCGCCAGCAGCGGCACAGATTCCTACAATGAGCAGTTCTTC.

V gene TRBV5-8 combines with J gene TRBJ1-1, with D possibly TRBD1 on 5 matching bases. The CDR3 is made up of 14 amino acids. V gave up 1 base and J gave up 1 base, with 8 bases separating them. CDR1 is SGHTS, CDR2 YDEGEE, per germline. The CDR3 DNA reads TGTGCCAGCAGCTTGTCAAGGGGGAACACTGAAGCTTTCTTT. Amino acids: CASSLSRGNTEAFF.

The CDR3 DNA follows: TGCGCCAGCAGCCACCTCCGTGGAGCGGGGGTAGAGACCCAGTACTTC. Translation: CASSHLRGAGVETQYF. The rearrangement joins TRBV4-1 to TRBJ2-5; 8 bases map to TRBD2. CDR1 is MGHRA and CDR2 is YSYEKL in the germline V gene. The length of the CDR3 is 16 residues. V trimming: 3 bases; J trimming: 4 bases; junction bases outside the gene matches: 10.

The chain couples TRBV7-9 to TRBJ2-5, with D possibly matching TRBD2 (6 bases). The CDR3 consists of 15 residues. Germline lookup yields CDR1 SEHNR and CDR2 FQNEAQ (reference sequence). The V end was cut by 4 bases, the J end by 1 base, with 13 bases between. CDR3 protein: CASSWGGSTQETQYF. The DNA of the CDR3 is TGTGCCAGCAGCTGGGGAGGCTCAACCCAAGAGACCCAGTACTTC.

Points on this clone: This sample includes further DNA sequences coding for the same CDR3. The chain recombines TRBV18 with TRBJ1-5, with 9 positions matching TRBD1. The CDR3 is 14 amino acids. Germline CDR1 KGHSH, CDR2 LQKENI. The junction had 4 bases not matched to a gene; V was cut back by 3 bases and J by 7 bases. The chain's CDR3 is CASSPGTGNQPQHF. Written as DNA, the CDR3 is TGTGCCAGCTCACCCGGGACAGGGAACCAGCCCCAGCATTTT.

The CDR3, as DNA: TGTGCCTCTGGGGGACTAGTCCACGAGCAGTACTTC. Its translation is CASGGLVHEQYF. The chain combines TRBV2 with TRBJ2-7, with 8 nucleotides matching TRBD2. The CDR3 has 12 residues. In germline, CDR1 is SNHLY, CDR2 FYNNEI. V lost 11 bases, J lost 5 bases, and 8 bases stayed unmatched.

The rearrangement uses TRBV6-1 and TRBJ2-5; weak D call: TRBD1 (5 bases). Trimming pared 6 bases from V and 0 bases from J, leaving 11 bases between. There are 14 residues in the CDR3. Germline V lookup: CDR1 MNHNS, CDR2 SASEGT. In DNA form, the CDR3 reads TGTGCCAGCAGACCGACAGAGTACCAAGAGACCCAGTACTTC. This sequence encodes CASRPTEYQETQYF.

This chain uses TRBV10-3 with TRBJ2-7; 12 bases line up with TRBD2. CDR1 ENHRY and CDR2 SYGVKD come from the germline V gene. The CDR3 sequence is 16 residues long. J gave up 0 bases and V 5 bases, and 5 bases lay outside the gene matches. The CDR3 DNA reads as TGTGCCATCAGTCACGGACTAGCGGGAAGCTCCTACGAGCAGTACTTC. This codes for CAISHGLAGSSYEQYF.

A few counts support this clone. The J gene is TRBJ1-2, the V gene TRBV6-1, with D unclear. Germline CDR1 reads MNHNS; CDR2 reads SASEGT. V lost 4 bases, J lost 2 bases, and 17 bases lay in between. The CDR3 extends over 16 amino acids. CDR3 DNA sequence: TGTGCCAGCAGTGCCTCCGGGTCAAAGGCGAACTATGGCTACACCTTC. Translation gives CASSASGSKANYGYTF.

The chain uses TRBV30 and TRBJ2-3; 9 nucleotides line up with TRBD1. In germline, CDR1 is GTSNPN, CDR2 SVGIG (reference sequence). This CDR3 is built from 16 residues. V dropped 3 bases and J dropped 6; count of bases not matched to a gene: 13. The CDR3 sequence is CAWREKPGQGSDTQYF. CDR3 coding DNA: TGTGCCTGGAGAGAAAAACCGGGACAGGGTAGCGATACGCAGTATTTT.